This is a list of T cell receptor beta chains from one sample in a study of control samples from healthy donors and cancer patients. Assay used: immunoSEQ multiplex PCR; TCRdb lists only in-frame clones, some missing. Of over 80,000 clones listed, roughly 91% were seen once; the top ten hold 15% to 18%. The material sequenced was blood. The receptors shown here come from a man in his thirties or forties in good health. CDR3s include the opening cysteine and the closing phenylalanine or tryptophan. A D gene is named only where the DNA matches it firmly. Clone size appears in some rows only: once, few, many, or a class for an expanded clone.

v_gene: TRBV9; d_gene: TRBD2; abundance: -; j_gene: TRBJ2-2; CDR3nt: TGTGCCAGCAGCGTAGCCGGCGGGAGGGTCGAAGGGGAGCTGTTTTTT; CDR3aa: CASSVAGGRVEGELFF
v_gene: TRBV27; d_gene: -; abundance: -; j_gene: TRBJ1-4; CDR3nt: TGTGCCAGCAGTCCCCCCGGACTGACTGGGGCAAATGAAAAACTGTTTTTT; CDR3aa: CASSPPGLTGANEKLFF
v_gene: TRBV2; d_gene: -; abundance: -; j_gene: TRBJ2-1; CDR3nt: TGTGCCAGCAGTGTACAGGGAACGATGTACAATGAGCAGTTCTTC; CDR3aa: CASSVQGTMYNEQFF
v_gene: TRBV6-4; d_gene: TRBD1; abundance: -; j_gene: TRBJ1-5; CDR3nt: TGTGCCAGCAGTGATCCCGGGACAGGCGATCAGCCCCAGCATTTT; CDR3aa: CASSDPGTGDQPQHF
v_gene: TRBV5-1; d_gene: -; abundance: -; j_gene: TRBJ2-7; CDR3nt: TGCGCCAGCAGTCGAGCGGACACGCTTGCCGAGCAGTACTTC; CDR3aa: CASSRADTLAEQYF
v_gene: TRBV7-9; d_gene: -; abundance: few; j_gene: TRBJ1-4; CDR3nt: TGTGCCAGCAGCTTAGGGCAACTATATGCAACTAATGAAAAACTGTTTTTT; CDR3aa: CASSLGQLYATNEKLFF
v_gene: TRBV19; d_gene: -; abundance: -; j_gene: TRBJ1-1; CDR3nt: TGTGCCAGTAGTAGAGGCACGAACACTGAAGCTTTCTTT; CDR3aa: CASSRGTNTEAFF
v_gene: TRBV4-2; d_gene: -; abundance: few; j_gene: TRBJ1-1; CDR3nt: TGTGCCAGCAGCCCACCCGGAGGGAACACTGAAGCTTTCTTT; CDR3aa: CASSPPGGNTEAFF
v_gene: TRBV27; d_gene: TRBD1; abundance: -; j_gene: TRBJ2-2; CDR3nt: TGTGCCAGCAGTTACTTCCCTAACAGGGGGCTCACCGGGGAGCTGTTTTTT; CDR3aa: CASSYFPNRGLTGELFF
v_gene: TRBV9; d_gene: -; abundance: -; j_gene: TRBJ2-7; CDR3nt: TGTGCCAGCAGCCTCGGGGTGCAGGGCTCCTACGAGCAGTACTTC; CDR3aa: CASSLGVQGSYEQYF